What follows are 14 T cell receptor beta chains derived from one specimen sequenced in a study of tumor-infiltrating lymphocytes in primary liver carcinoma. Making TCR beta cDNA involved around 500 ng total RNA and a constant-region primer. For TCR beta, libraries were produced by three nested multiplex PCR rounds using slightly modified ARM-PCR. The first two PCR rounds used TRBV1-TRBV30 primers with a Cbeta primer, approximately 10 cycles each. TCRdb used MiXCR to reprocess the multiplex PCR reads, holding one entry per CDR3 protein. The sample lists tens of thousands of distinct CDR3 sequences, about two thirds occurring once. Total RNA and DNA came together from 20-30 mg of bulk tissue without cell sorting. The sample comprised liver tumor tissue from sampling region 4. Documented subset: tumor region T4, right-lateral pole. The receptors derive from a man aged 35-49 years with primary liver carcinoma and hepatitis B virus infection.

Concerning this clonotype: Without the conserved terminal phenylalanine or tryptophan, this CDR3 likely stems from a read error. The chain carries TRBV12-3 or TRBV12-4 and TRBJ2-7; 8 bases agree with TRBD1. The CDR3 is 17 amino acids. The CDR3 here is CACSLQLGDRTDHEQYL. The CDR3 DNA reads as TGTGCCTGCAGTTTACAACTTGGGGACAGGACAGACCACGAGCAGTACCTC.

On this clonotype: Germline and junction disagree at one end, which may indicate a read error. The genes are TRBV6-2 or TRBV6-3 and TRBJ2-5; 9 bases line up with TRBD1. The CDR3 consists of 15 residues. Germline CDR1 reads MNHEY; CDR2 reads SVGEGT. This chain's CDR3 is CVSRLRTGAGETKYF. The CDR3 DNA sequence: TGTGTCAGCAGACTTCGGACAGGGGCCGGAGAGACCAAGTACTTC.

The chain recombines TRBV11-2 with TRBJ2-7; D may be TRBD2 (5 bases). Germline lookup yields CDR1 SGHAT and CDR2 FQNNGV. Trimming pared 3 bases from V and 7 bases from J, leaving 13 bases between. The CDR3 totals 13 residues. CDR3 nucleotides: TGTGCCAGCAGCTTTCGGCTAGCCGAGGAGCAGTACTTC. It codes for CASSFRLAEEQYF.

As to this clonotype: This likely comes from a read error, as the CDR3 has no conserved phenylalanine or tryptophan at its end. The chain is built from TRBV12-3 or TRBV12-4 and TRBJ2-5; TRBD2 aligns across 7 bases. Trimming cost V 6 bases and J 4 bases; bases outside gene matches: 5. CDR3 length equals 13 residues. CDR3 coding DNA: TGTGCCAGCAGCCGAGTAGCGGGAGAGACCCAGTACCTC. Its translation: CASSRVAGETQYL.

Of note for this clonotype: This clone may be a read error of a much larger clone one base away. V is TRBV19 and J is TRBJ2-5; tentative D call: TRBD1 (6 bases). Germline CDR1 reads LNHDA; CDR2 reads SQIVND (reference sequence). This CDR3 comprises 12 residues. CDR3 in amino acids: CSSRQAGETQYF. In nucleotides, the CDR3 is TGTTCCAGTCGACAGGCTGGGGAGACCCAGTACTTC.

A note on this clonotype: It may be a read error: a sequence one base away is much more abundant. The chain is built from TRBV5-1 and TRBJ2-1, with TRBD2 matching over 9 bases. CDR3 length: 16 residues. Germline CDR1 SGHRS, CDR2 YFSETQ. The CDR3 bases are TGCGCCAGCAACTTGGTAGCGGGAGTTACCTACAATGAGCAGTCCTTC. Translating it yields CASNLVAGVTYNEQSF.

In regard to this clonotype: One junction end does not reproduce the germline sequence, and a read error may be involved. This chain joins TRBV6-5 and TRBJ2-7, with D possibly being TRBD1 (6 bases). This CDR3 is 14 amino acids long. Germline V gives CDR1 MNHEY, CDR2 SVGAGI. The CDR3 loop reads CASPSRTVYNERYF. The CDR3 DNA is TGTGCCAGCCCCTCCCGGACAGTGTATAACGAGCGGTACTTC.

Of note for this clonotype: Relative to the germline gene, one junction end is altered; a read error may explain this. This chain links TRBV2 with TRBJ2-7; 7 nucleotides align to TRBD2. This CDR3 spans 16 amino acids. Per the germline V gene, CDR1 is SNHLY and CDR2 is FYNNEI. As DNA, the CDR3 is TGTGCCAACAGCGCCACTAGCGCCCGATTCTCCTACGAGCAGAACTTC. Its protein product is CANSATSARFSYEQNF.

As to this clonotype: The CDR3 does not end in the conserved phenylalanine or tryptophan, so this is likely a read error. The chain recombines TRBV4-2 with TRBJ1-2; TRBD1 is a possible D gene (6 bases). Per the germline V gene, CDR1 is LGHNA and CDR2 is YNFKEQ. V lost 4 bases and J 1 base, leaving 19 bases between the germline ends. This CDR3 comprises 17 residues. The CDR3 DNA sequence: TGTGCCAGCAGCCTAGAAACCGCCCAGGGGCTTAACTATGGCTACACCTCC. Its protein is CASSLETAQGLNYGYTS.

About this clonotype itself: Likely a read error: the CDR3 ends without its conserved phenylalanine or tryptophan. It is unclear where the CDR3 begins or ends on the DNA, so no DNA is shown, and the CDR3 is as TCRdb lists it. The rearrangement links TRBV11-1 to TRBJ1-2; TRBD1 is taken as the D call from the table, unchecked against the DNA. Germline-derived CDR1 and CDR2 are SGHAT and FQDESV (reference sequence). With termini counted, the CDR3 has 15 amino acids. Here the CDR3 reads CTSSLSQDNDYGHTL.

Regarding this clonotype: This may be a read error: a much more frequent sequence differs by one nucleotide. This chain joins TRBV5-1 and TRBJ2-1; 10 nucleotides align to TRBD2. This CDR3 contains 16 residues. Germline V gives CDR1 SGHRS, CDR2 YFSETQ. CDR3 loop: CASSVTRTSGGNEEFF. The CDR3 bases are TGCGCCAGCAGCGTTACCAGGACTAGCGGCGGGAATGAGGAGTTCTTC.

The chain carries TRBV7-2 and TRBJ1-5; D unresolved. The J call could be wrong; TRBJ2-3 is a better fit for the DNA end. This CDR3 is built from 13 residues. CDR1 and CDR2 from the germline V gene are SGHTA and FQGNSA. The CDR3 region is CASSFGSGQPQYF. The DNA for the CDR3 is TGTGCCAGCAGCTTTGGGTCCGGTCAGCCCCAGTATTTT.

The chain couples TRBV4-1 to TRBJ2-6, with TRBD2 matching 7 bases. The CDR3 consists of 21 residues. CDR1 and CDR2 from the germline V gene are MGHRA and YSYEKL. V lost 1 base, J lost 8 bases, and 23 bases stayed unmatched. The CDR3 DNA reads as TGCGCCAGCAGCCAAGTCGGACTAGAGGGCCTGAAGGCGGTCGGGTCCAACGTCCTGACTTTC. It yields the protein CASSQVGLEGLKAVGSNVLTF.

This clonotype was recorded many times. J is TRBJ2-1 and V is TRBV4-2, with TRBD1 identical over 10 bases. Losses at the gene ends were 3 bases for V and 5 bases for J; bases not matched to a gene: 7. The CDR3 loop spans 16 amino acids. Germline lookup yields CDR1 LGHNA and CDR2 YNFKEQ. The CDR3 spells CASSHAGGQGNNEQFF. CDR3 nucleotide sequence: TGTGCCAGCAGCCACGCCGGGGGACAGGGGAACAATGAGCAGTTCTTC.